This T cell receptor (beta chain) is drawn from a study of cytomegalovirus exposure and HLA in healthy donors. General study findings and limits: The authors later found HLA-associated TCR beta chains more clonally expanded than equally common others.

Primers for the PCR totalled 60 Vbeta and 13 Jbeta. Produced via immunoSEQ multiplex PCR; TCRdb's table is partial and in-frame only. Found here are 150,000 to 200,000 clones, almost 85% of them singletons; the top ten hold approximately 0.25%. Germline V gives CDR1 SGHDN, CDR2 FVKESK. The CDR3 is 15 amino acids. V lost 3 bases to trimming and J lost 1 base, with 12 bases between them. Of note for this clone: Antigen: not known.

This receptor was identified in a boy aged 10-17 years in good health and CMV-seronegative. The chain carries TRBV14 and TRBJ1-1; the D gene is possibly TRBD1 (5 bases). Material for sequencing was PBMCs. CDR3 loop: CASSHVGAGNTEAFF. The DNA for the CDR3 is TGTGCCAGCAGCCACGTAGGGGCCGGGAACACTGAAGCTTTCTTT. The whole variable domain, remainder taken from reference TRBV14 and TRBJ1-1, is EAGVTQFPSHSVIEKGQTVTLRCDPISGHDNLYWYRRVMGKEIKFLLHFVKESKQDESGMPNNRFLAERTGGTYSTLKVQPAELEDSGVYFCASSHVGAGNTEAFFGQGTRLTVV.